The source of this T cell receptor (beta chain) is a study of cytomegalovirus exposure and HLA in healthy donors. This PCR relied on a set of 60 Vbeta primers and 13 Jbeta primers. The method was immunoSEQ multiplex PCR; TCRdb's version includes in-frame clones alone and lacks a portion of them. The table records roughly 100,000 clones, around 80% of them present only once. J was trimmed by 1 base and V by 3 bases; bases with no gene match: 12. The CDR3 is 18 residues long. In germline, CDR1 is SGHVS, CDR2 FQNEAQ. Sequencing was performed on PBMCs. This clonotype originated in a woman aged 40 to 55 in good health and CMV-seronegative. The chain has TRBV7-8 and TRBJ1-5; 7 positions agree with TRBD1. The CDR3 is CASSLITGAAGSNQPQHF. The CDR3 DNA is TGTGCCAGCAGCTTGATCACAGGGGCCGCGGGAAGCAATCAGCCCCAGCATTTT.